This passage covers 25 T cell receptor beta chains from one sample sequenced in a study of blood T cell repertoires in COVID-19. Profiled with immunoSEQ multiplex PCR; TCRdb holds only in-frame clones, not every one. The sample has fewer than 300,000 clones; more than 80% are singletons. Sequenced material: PBMCs or T cells enriched from blood (not recorded which). The receptors shown here come from a woman in her 30s who had recovered from COVID-19.

The chain recombines TRBV11-1 with TRBJ2-1; possible D gene TRBD1, 5 bases. V dropped 7 bases and J dropped 4 bases, with 8 bases sitting between them. Germline V gene data show CDR1 as SGHAT and CDR2 as FQDESV (reference sequence). The CDR3 extends over 12 amino acids. The CDR3 nucleotides read TGTGCCAGCAAGGGGCATTACAATGAGCAGTTCTTC. This translates into CASKGHYNEQFF.

The rearrangement links TRBV3-1 (or the pseudogene TRBV3-2) to TRBJ2-2; D is unresolved. Trimming shortened V by 0 bases and J by 2 bases, and 4 bases separated the two germline ends. Germline V gene sequence: CDR1 LGHDT, CDR2 YNNKEL (reference sequence). The CDR3 has 14 residues. The chain's CDR3 is CASSQDLNTGELFF. CDR3 nucleotides: TGTGCCAGCAGCCAAGATTTAAACACCGGGGAGCTGTTTTTT.

V is TRBV28 and J is TRBJ1-1; tentative D call: TRBD1 (5 bases). V dropped 3 bases and J dropped 0 bases, with 14 bases sitting between them. Germline lookup yields CDR1 MDHEN and CDR2 SYDVKM. This CDR3 has 16 amino acids. The CDR3 loop is CASSLTRVRLNTEAFF. The CDR3 DNA sequence: TGTGCCAGCAGTTTGACCAGGGTAAGGTTGAACACTGAAGCTTTCTTT.

The rearrangement uses TRBV27 and TRBJ2-7, with 13 bases matching TRBD2. Germline CDR1 MNHEY, CDR2 SMNVEV (reference sequence). J gave up 7 bases and V 4 bases, and 7 bases lay outside the gene matches. The CDR3 is 15 residues long. CDR3 loop: CASSSRTSGGEEQYF. The CDR3 region has the DNA TGTGCCAGCAGTTCCCGGACTAGCGGGGGTGAAGAGCAGTACTTC.

V usage is TRBV5-4 and J usage is TRBJ1-3; D possibly corresponds to TRBD1 (6 bases). Germline CDR1 and CDR2: SGHNT and YYREEE (reference sequence). CDR3 length equals 16 residues. Trimming shortened V by 2 bases and J by 5 bases, and 17 bases separated the two germline ends. The CDR3 DNA reads TGTGCCAGCAGCTTTCAACAGGGCATAACCCGAAACACCATATATTTT. Protein: CASSFQQGITRNTIYF.

The chain combines TRBV27 with TRBJ1-1; 9 nucleotides match TRBD1. V lost 3 bases, J lost 0 bases, and 14 bases stayed unmatched. The CDR3 totals 19 residues. Germline lookup yields CDR1 MNHEY and CDR2 SMNVEV (reference sequence). CDR3 sequence: CASSLDQPGQGYMNTEAFF. In DNA form, the CDR3 reads TGTGCCAGCAGTTTGGATCAACCGGGACAGGGTTACATGAACACTGAAGCTTTCTTT.

This chain links TRBV21-1 with TRBJ2-1; TRBD2, the D gene given by the table, was not confirmed from the DNA. TRBV21-1 is a listed pseudogene. This CDR3 region has 17 residues. CDR3 sequence reads: CASSKVRIQSSYNEQFF. The CDR3 DNA reads TGTGCCAGCAGCAAAGTGCGGATTCAGAGCTCCTACAATGAGCAGTTCTTC.

The chain recombines TRBV7-9 with TRBJ2-3; D may be TRBD2 (6 bases). This CDR3 has 13 residues. Germline V gene sequence: CDR1 SEHNR, CDR2 FQNEAQ (reference sequence). Deletions cut 2 bases from V and 6 bases from J, with 9 bases between. This CDR3 reads CASSLLGRDTQYF. CDR3 coding DNA: TGTGCCAGCAGCTTATTAGGGAGGGATACGCAGTATTTT.

The chain carries TRBV5-5 and TRBJ2-1, with a possible D match to TRBD1 (6 bases). The CDR3 extends over 16 amino acids. V dropped 0 bases and J dropped 1 base, with 11 bases sitting between them. The germline gives CDR1 SGHKS, CDR2 YYEKEE (reference sequence). The CDR3: CASSLDPGESYNEQFF. CDR3 nucleotide sequence: TGTGCCAGCAGCTTGGACCCAGGGGAGTCCTACAATGAGCAGTTCTTC.

The V and J genes are TRBV30 and TRBJ1-4, with D unclear. The CDR3 is 17 amino acids. Germline V gene data show CDR1 as GTSNPN and CDR2 as SVGIG (reference sequence). With 0 bases removed from V and 2 bases from J, the gap between germline ends came to 16 bases. In DNA form, the CDR3 reads TGTGCCTGGAGTGTACGTCAGTTCGCCGTGACTAATGAAAAACTGTTTTTT. The encoded protein is CAWSVRQFAVTNEKLFF.

V gene TRBV5-6 combines with J gene TRBJ2-1; TRBD2 agrees at 9 bases. Germline trimming cut 0 bases from V and 7 bases from J; bases unmatched to any gene: 5. Germline CDR1 and CDR2: SGHDT and YYEEEE. The CDR3 runs 15 residues. The CDR3 nucleotides are TGTGCCAGCAGCTTGGCCGCGGGAGGGGGAAATGAGCAGTTCTTC. Protein sequence: CASSLAAGGGNEQFF.

The CDR3 sequence: CASSYGDRPQQGYTF. Written as DNA, the CDR3 is TGTGCCAGCAGTTATGGGGACAGGCCCCAACAGGGCTACACCTTC. The chain couples TRBV6-5 to TRBJ1-2; 8 positions agree with TRBD1. With V trimmed by 3 bases and J by 8 bases, 11 bases remained unmatched. The CDR3 is 15 amino acids. The V gene's germline CDR1 is MNHEY and CDR2 SVGAGI.

J is TRBJ1-6 and V is TRBV19; D remains unclear. CDR1 is LNHDA, CDR2 SQIVND, per germline (reference sequence). With 5 bases removed from V and 9 bases from J, the gap between germline ends came to 11 bases. The CDR3 is 13 amino acids. The CDR3 here is CASSRAGSSPLHF. The CDR3 nucleotides read TGTGCCAGTAGTCGAGCCGGTAGTTCACCCCTCCACTTT.

The rearrangement uses TRBV28 and TRBJ2-3; D unclear. The CDR3 runs 14 residues. Germline V gene lookup returns CDR1 MDHEN and CDR2 SYDVKM. Deletions cut 5 bases from V and 4 bases from J, with 13 bases between. The CDR3 reads CASSPHHKSDTQYF. In DNA form, the CDR3 reads TGTGCCAGCAGTCCCCATCACAAGTCAGATACGCAGTATTTT. The full variable domain, rest sourced from reference TRBV28 and TRBJ2-3, is DVKVTQSSRYLVKRTGEKVFLECVQDMDHENMFWYRQDPGLGLRLIYFSYDVKMKEKGDIPEGYSVSREKKERFSLILESASTNQTSMYLCASSPHHKSDTQYFGPGTRLTVL.

The CDR3 here is CASSSQTRVAYNEQFF. The CDR3 DNA reads as TGTGCCAGCAGCTCTCAAACCAGGGTCGCCTACAATGAGCAGTTCTTC. The rearrangement links TRBV7-8 to TRBJ2-1, with D tentatively TRBD1 (5 bases). Between the trimmed V and J ends, which lost 4 bases and 2 bases, there was a span of 15 bases. The germline V gene has CDR1 SGHVS and CDR2 FQNEAQ. The CDR3 spans 16 residues. Combining the CDR3 with reference TRBV7-8 and TRBJ2-1 gives the whole variable domain GAGVSQSPRYKVAKRGQDVALRCDPISGHVSLFWYQQALGQGPEFLTYFQNEAQLDKSGLPSDRFFAERPEGSVSTLKIQRTQQEDSAVYLCASSSQTRVAYNEQFFGPGTRLTVL.

The chain links TRBV4-3 to TRBJ2-2, with D uncertain. In germline, CDR1 is LGHNA, CDR2 YSLEER. The germline V and J ends were trimmed by 1 base and 7 bases, with 10 bases remaining between them. This CDR3 has 14 residues. The CDR3: CASSQVPTLGELFF. The DNA of the CDR3 is TGCGCCAGCAGCCAAGTTCCCACTCTCGGGGAGCTGTTTTTT.

This clone has a single count. The chain joins TRBV7-9 to TRBJ1-5; no reliable D call. V was shortened by 4 bases and J by 2 bases, with 12 bases between the two germline ends. The CDR3 is 15 amino acids. From germline, CDR1 is SEHNR and CDR2 FQNEAQ (reference sequence). The CDR3 DNA is TGTGCCAGCAGCTCGACACGAACCCGCAATCAGCCCCAGCATTTT. Translated: CASSSTRTRNQPQHF.

J is TRBJ2-2 and V is TRBV6-2 or TRBV6-3, with 8 nucleotides matching TRBD1. The CDR3 length is 17 residues. Germline CDR1 MNHEY, CDR2 SVGEGT. The ends lost 2 bases at V and 7 bases at J; junction bases unmatched: 12. The CDR3 sequence: CASSYDVAGGRVGELFF. CDR3 coding DNA: TGTGCCAGCAGTTACGACGTGGCAGGGGGCAGGGTCGGGGAGCTGTTTTTT.

The chain employs TRBV2 and TRBJ2-5; D perhaps matches TRBD1 (6 bases). Germline-derived CDR1 and CDR2 are SNHLY and FYNNEI. V lost 7 bases to trimming and J lost 1 base, with 10 bases between them. CDR3 length: 13 residues. CDR3 in amino acids: CASTRDTQETQYF. CDR3 DNA sequence: TGTGCCAGCACCCGGGACACCCAAGAGACCCAGTACTTC.

The rearrangement links TRBV30 to TRBJ2-3, with TRBD2 matching 8 bases. V lost 2 bases to trimming and J lost 2 bases; unmatched junction nucleotides: 6. Per the germline V gene, CDR1 is GTSNPN and CDR2 is SVGIG (reference sequence). The CDR3 has 15 residues. The CDR3 DNA reads TGTGCCTGGAGTATAGGCGGGAGGACCACAGATACGCAGTATTTT. Its protein product is CAWSIGGRTTDTQYF.

V gene TRBV7-9 combines with J gene TRBJ1-1; 9 bases match TRBD1. Unmatched junction bases numbered 5, after V lost 5 bases and J lost 1 base. The CDR3 sequence is 15 residues long. Per germline, CDR1 SEHNR and CDR2 FQNEAQ (reference sequence). The CDR3 protein is CASSPETGGNTEAFF. Written as DNA, the CDR3 is TGTGCCAGCAGCCCCGAGACAGGGGGGAACACTGAAGCTTTCTTT.

V gene TRBV19 combines with J gene TRBJ2-7; 15 positions match TRBD2. Trimming cost V 4 bases and J 2 bases; bases outside gene matches: 9. There are 18 residues in the CDR3. CDR1 LNHDA and CDR2 SQIVND come from the germline V gene (reference sequence). CDR3 residues: CASSTGLAGGPVPYEQYF. The CDR3 region has the DNA TGTGCCAGTAGTACTGGACTAGCGGGAGGGCCAGTTCCCTACGAGCAGTACTTC.

This clone is a singleton in its sample. The chain uses TRBV7-2 and TRBJ2-3, with 12 bases matching TRBD2. Germline CDR1 reads SGHTA; CDR2 reads FQGNSA. This CDR3 region has 15 residues. Trimming at V came to 5 bases and at J to 10 bases, leaving 10 bases not matched to a gene. CDR3 bases: TGTGCCAGCAGCAGGACTAGCGGGGCGCCCGGGGCGCAGTATTTT. Its protein is CASSRTSGAPGAQYF.

Comment on this clone: One junction end does not reproduce the germline sequence, and a read error may be involved. V is TRBV6-5 and J is TRBJ2-3, with TRBD1 as a possible D gene (5 bases). CDR1 is MNHEY and CDR2 is SVGAGI in the germline V gene. This CDR3 spans 15 amino acids. CDR3 DNA sequence: TGTGCCAGCGGTTATACAGGCGCCTTCACAGATACGCAGTATTTT. Its protein product is CASGYTGAFTDTQYF.

This clone occurred once. The CDR3, as DNA: TGCAGCGTTCTTGGGGGGAAGGATGGCTACACCTTC. This codes for CSVLGGKDGYTF. The J gene is TRBJ1-2, the V gene TRBV29-1; D is perhaps TRBD1 (5 bases). Per germline, CDR1 SQVTM and CDR2 ANQGSEA. This CDR3 is built from 12 residues. Trimming pared 5 bases from V and 6 bases from J, leaving 13 bases between.